A single sample is the source of the 21 T cell receptor beta chains below, sequenced in a study of blood T cell repertoires in COVID-19. TCRdb's table, derived via immunoSEQ multiplex PCR, lists solely in-frame clones and lacks some. The sample lists 200,000 to 250,000 clones; around nine tenths were seen once. The sample consisted of PBMCs or T cells enriched from blood (not recorded which). The receptors were sampled from a man younger than 40 who had recovered from COVID-19.

The chain recombines TRBV11-3 with TRBJ1-1; TRBD1 aligns across 11 bases. CDR1 is SGHNT, CDR2 YENEEA, per germline. Unmatched junction bases numbered 11, after V lost 7 bases and J lost 4 bases. The CDR3 is made up of 16 amino acids. CDR3 amino acids: CASTLQDRGPCTEAFF. CDR3 nucleotides: TGTGCCAGCACCCTACAGGACAGGGGGCCGTGCACTGAAGCTTTCTTT.

The chain has TRBV28 and TRBJ2-2; weak D call: TRBD1 (5 bases). V lost 6 bases, J lost 7 bases, and 18 bases lay in between. This CDR3 has 15 amino acids. Germline lookup yields CDR1 MDHEN and CDR2 SYDVKM. CDR3 region: CASSLRNPQGGELFF. DNA for the CDR3: TGTGCCAGCAGCCTGCGCAACCCCCAGGGCGGGGAGCTGTTTTTT.

V usage is TRBV7-9 and J usage is TRBJ1-1; maybe TRBD1 (5 bases). V was shortened by 4 bases and J by 11 bases, with 14 bases between the two germline ends. Germline loops: CDR1 SEHNR, CDR2 FQNEAQ (reference sequence). This CDR3 contains 12 residues. The CDR3 DNA sequence: TGTGCCAGCAGCTCGACAGTATTGACGGCTTTCTTT. It is translated as CASSSTVLTAFF.

The chain is built from TRBV5-6 and TRBJ2-2; possible D gene TRBD1, 6 bases. This CDR3 comprises 15 residues. Germline values: CDR1 SGHDT, CDR2 YYEEEE. The germline V and J ends were trimmed by 2 bases and 4 bases, with 12 bases remaining between them. Here the CDR3 reads CASSFSGVGTGELFF. CDR3 DNA sequence: TGTGCCAGCAGCTTTTCAGGGGTAGGCACCGGGGAGCTGTTTTTT. Full variable domain (outside the CDR3, taken from reference TRBV5-6 and TRBJ2-2): DAGVTQSPTHLIKTRGQQVTLRCSPKSGHDTVSWYQQALGQGPQFIFQYYEEEERQRGNFPDRFSGHQFPNYSSELNVNALLLGDSALYLCASSFSGVGTGELFFGEGSRLTVL.

V is TRBV11-2 and J is TRBJ1-1; D remains ambiguous. Germline loops: CDR1 SGHAT, CDR2 FQNNGV. Trimming pared 2 bases from V and 3 bases from J, leaving 7 bases between. The CDR3 is 13 residues long. As DNA, the CDR3 is TGTGCCAGCAGCTTACGGGTTGACACTGAAGCTTTCTTT. This translates into CASSLRVDTEAFF.

The rearrangement links TRBV5-6 to TRBJ2-7; D remains ambiguous. Germline V gene data show CDR1 as SGHDT and CDR2 as YYEEEE. The CDR3 totals 14 residues. Between the trimmed V and J ends, which lost 5 bases and 2 bases, there was a span of 14 bases. The CDR3 DNA reads TGTGCCAGCAGGACGAGAGGAAAGACCTACGAGCAGTACTTC. Translated, it gives CASRTRGKTYEQYF.

The chain has TRBV5-6 and TRBJ1-1; TRBD1 might be the D (6 bases). Germline loops: CDR1 SGHDT, CDR2 YYEEEE. This CDR3 region has 15 residues. Trimming took off 2 bases at V and 0 bases at J, with 11 bases between the two ends. Written as DNA, the CDR3 is TGTGCCAGCAGCTTAATATCAGGGGTGAACACTGAAGCTTTCTTT. It codes for CASSLISGVNTEAFF.

V is TRBV11-2 and J is TRBJ2-5; TRBD1 matches 8 bases. Germline V gives CDR1 SGHAT, CDR2 FQNNGV. V lost 5 bases, J lost 4 bases, and 3 bases stayed unmatched. The CDR3 length is 13 residues. As DNA, the CDR3 is TGTGCCAGCAGCGTACAGGGGGTAGAGACCCAGTACTTC. Translated: CASSVQGVETQYF.

The chain combines TRBV5-6 with TRBJ1-1, with a weak D call TRBD1 (5 bases). V was clipped by 0 bases and J by 6 bases, with 15 bases between them. The V gene's germline CDR1 is SGHDT and CDR2 YYEEEE. The CDR3 is 15 residues long. In DNA, the CDR3 is TGTGCCAGCAGCTTGGGAGGGTCAGGGAGGGCTGAAGCTTTCTTT. It codes for CASSLGGSGRAEAFF.

About this clone: The germline gene is not matched at one end of the junction; a read error may be the cause. The chain is built from TRBV4-1 and TRBJ1-1; 7 positions agree with TRBD1. CDR1 is MGHRA and CDR2 is YSYEKL in the germline V gene. The CDR3 loop spans 14 amino acids. The CDR3 coding sequence is TGCGCCCGCAGCCGGCACAGGGGCGGCACTGAAGCTTTCTTT. This codes for CARSRHRGGTEAFF.

This clone was picked up one time. The J gene is TRBJ1-2, the V gene TRBV19; D is ambiguous. Trimming left V 5 bases short and J 4 bases short, with 14 bases between. This CDR3 region has 14 residues. Germline lookup yields CDR1 LNHDA and CDR2 SQIVND (reference sequence). The CDR3 here is CASSLAGSGYGYTF. In nucleotides, the CDR3 is TGTGCCAGTAGTCTCGCCGGCAGCGGCTATGGCTACACCTTC.

V gene TRBV28 combines with J gene TRBJ1-5; 7 nucleotides agree with TRBD1. The junction had 11 bases not matched to a gene; V was cut back by 5 bases and J by 7 bases. Germline V gene sequence: CDR1 MDHEN, CDR2 SYDVKM. The CDR3 totals 15 residues. The CDR3 loop reads CASSPDDRAGQPQHF. The CDR3 region has the DNA TGTGCCAGCAGTCCAGATGACAGGGCAGGCCAGCCCCAGCATTTT. The full variable domain, with the rest looked up from reference TRBV28 and TRBJ1-5, is DVKVTQSSRYLVKRTGEKVFLECVQDMDHENMFWYRQDPGLGLRLIYFSYDVKMKEKGDIPEGYSVSREKKERFSLILESASTNQTSMYLCASSPDDRAGQPQHFGDGTRLSIL.

This clone was picked up a small number of times. This sequence joins TRBV11-2 and TRBJ1-2; 8 bases match TRBD1. CDR3 length equals 14 residues. The J segment lost 9 bases and the V segment lost 0 bases, leaving 6 bases of the junction unmatched. In germline, CDR1 is SGHAT, CDR2 FQNNGV. The CDR3 loop reads CASSLDQTGVSYTF. Here the CDR3 DNA reads TGTGCCAGCAGCTTAGATCAGACAGGGGTTAGCTACACCTTC.

The chain links TRBV19 to TRBJ1-2, with unresolved D. CDR3 length: 14 residues. Looked up from germline, CDR1 is LNHDA and CDR2 is SQIVND (reference sequence). Trimming cost V 4 bases and J 4 bases, with 13 bases left between them. The CDR3 DNA reads as TGTGCCAGTAGTACCCCCGGACTGAGCTATGGCTACACCTTC. Its protein is CASSTPGLSYGYTF.

The V gene is TRBV14, the J gene TRBJ2-7, with D hard to call. In germline, CDR1 is SGHDN, CDR2 FVKESK. V dropped 1 base and J dropped 0 bases, with 7 bases sitting between them. This CDR3 spans 14 amino acids. CDR3 amino acids: CASSQVRGSYEQYF. The CDR3 DNA follows: TGTGCCAGCAGCCAAGTACGAGGCTCCTACGAGCAGTACTTC.

The chain has TRBV30 and TRBJ2-3; 11 nucleotides match TRBD1. The CDR3 has 15 residues. Germline V gene data show CDR1 as GTSNPN and CDR2 as SVGIG (reference sequence). Trimming removed 0 bases from V and 6 bases from J; junction bases left unmatched: 5. The chain's CDR3 is CAWSVGQGAGDTQYF. As DNA, the CDR3 is TGTGCCTGGAGTGTTGGACAGGGGGCAGGGGATACGCAGTATTTT.

A remark on this clone: Given a far larger clone just one base away, this is likely a sequencing read error. The chain recombines TRBV7-4 with TRBJ1-5; D is perhaps TRBD1 (5 bases). Trimming left V 5 bases short and J 1 base short, with 18 bases between. The CDR3 runs 17 residues. Germline V gene data show CDR1 as SGHVT and CDR2 as SQSDAQ. This chain's CDR3 is CASSDRYGGGSNQPQHF. DNA of the CDR3: TGTGCCAGCAGCGACCGATACGGGGGGGGGAGCAATCAGCCCCAGCATTTT.

This clone was seen once. The chain carries TRBV5-4 and TRBJ2-7, with TRBD1 identical over 10 bases. V trimming: 5 bases; J trimming: 6 bases; junction bases outside the gene matches: 8. The germline V gene has CDR1 SGHNT and CDR2 YYREEE (reference sequence). The CDR3 sequence is 14 residues long. CDR3 DNA: TGTGCCAGCAGTTGGGACAGGGGAACGGGCGAGCAGTACTTC. It specifies CASSWDRGTGEQYF.

The chain has TRBV28 and TRBJ1-5; TRBD1 agrees at 10 bases. The CDR3 consists of 15 residues. Trimming took 6 bases from V and 3 from J; bases not matched to a gene: 5. CDR1 is MDHEN, CDR2 SYDVKM, per germline. CDR3 region: CASRTGTGDNQPQHF. DNA of the CDR3: TGTGCCAGCAGGACCGGGACAGGGGACAATCAGCCCCAGCATTTT. Combining the CDR3 with reference TRBV28 and TRBJ1-5 gives the whole variable domain DVKVTQSSRYLVKRTGEKVFLECVQDMDHENMFWYRQDPGLGLRLIYFSYDVKMKEKGDIPEGYSVSREKKERFSLILESASTNQTSMYLCASRTGTGDNQPQHFGDGTRLSIL.

The table lists this clone with a count of one. V and J are TRBV11-2 and TRBJ2-1; 7 bases align to TRBD1. Germline values: CDR1 SGHAT, CDR2 FQNNGV. CDR3 length: 17 amino acids. The ends lost 10 bases at V and 0 bases at J; junction bases unmatched: 15. Written as DNA, the CDR3 is TGTGCCACCCTTACAGGGGCACTACCTAACTCCTACAATGAGCAGTTCTTC. Protein: CATLTGALPNSYNEQFF.

The rearrangement links TRBV7-9 to TRBJ1-5; 8 bases line up with TRBD1. The junction had 12 bases not matched to a gene; V was cut back by 5 bases and J by 6 bases. Germline V CDR1 and CDR2: SEHNR, FQNEAQ (reference sequence). The CDR3 consists of 16 residues. DNA of the CDR3: TGTGCCAGCAGCCCCGGGGGACAGGTGCCGGGTCAGCCCCAGCATTTT. This gives the protein CASSPGGQVPGQPQHF.